The clone carrying this TCR beta chain came up a few times. Its antigen is unknown. The use of a sample-barcoded 5' primer and a J-beta primer mix characterized a second PCR of roughly 6 to 12 cycles. A single record per CDR3 protein comes from TCRdb applying MiXCR to the 5' RACE reads. The table has 550,000 to 600,000 distinct CDR3 sequences, roughly 43% seen once. This CDR3 is built from 16 residues. Germline loops: CDR1 SQVTM, CDR2 ANQGSEA. V lost 0 bases, J lost 2 bases, and 8 bases stayed unmatched. This record belongs to a study of blood T cells in healthy people across ages. Study conclusions and caveats: In older individuals, TCR beta diversity per million T cells was lower, falling roughly linearly with age.

The chain links TRBV29-1 to TRBJ2-3; the match to TRBD1 covers 7 bases. Sequenced input: blood. The origin of this receptor is a man older than 75 in good health. DNA for the CDR3: TGCAGCGTTGAAGATCCGCCAGGGGGTCACACAGATACGCAGTATTTT. The encoded protein is CSVEDPPGGHTDTQYF.